The rows below give T cell receptor beta chains drawn from one sample of a study of cytomegalovirus exposure and HLA in healthy donors. The method was immunoSEQ multiplex PCR; TCRdb's version includes in-frame clones alone and lacks a portion of them. Of under 200,000 clones in the sample, approximately 80% were seen once. Sequenced input: PBMCs. The source of these receptors is a woman in her thirties or forties in good health and CMV-seropositive. Both conserved end residues are part of each CDR3. A D gene is named only where the DNA matches it firmly. Size values are once, few and many counts, or a class for expanded clones, and some rows have none.

d_gene | j_gene | v_gene | abundance | len | CDR3nt | CDR3aa
- | TRBJ2-5 | TRBV5-1 | - | 13 | TGCGCCAGCAAGGGGACTCCAAAAGAGACCCAGTACTTC | CASKGTPKETQYF
TRBD1 | TRBJ1-1 | TRBV15 | - | 13 | TGTGCCACCAGCAACAGGGGGAACACTGAAGCTTTCTTT | CATSNRGNTEAFF
- | TRBJ1-5 | TRBV19 | - | 16 | TGTGCCAGTAGTATAGTATGGCCGAATAGCAATCAGCCCCAGCATTTT | CASSIVWPNSNQPQHF
TRBD1 | TRBJ2-5 | TRBV28 | once | 14 | TGTGCCAGCAGTGGGACAGGCCCCCAAGAGACCCAGTACTTC | CASSGTGPQETQYF
- | TRBJ1-5 | TRBV6-5 | - | 15 | TGTGCCAGCAGTCTGGACAGTAGAGGGAATCAGCCCCAGCATTTT | CASSLDSRGNQPQHF
TRBD2 | TRBJ2-3 | TRBV4-3 | few | 15 | TGCGCCAGCAGCCAAGATCTCGGACTAGCGGGATCGCAGTATTTT | CASSQDLGLAGSQYF
- | TRBJ2-3 | TRBV15 | once | 17 | TGTGCCACCAGCAGGACGACTCGCCGGGGGACCACAGATACGCAGTATTTT | CATSRTTRRGTTDTQYF
- | TRBJ2-7 | TRBV2 | - | 14 | TGTGCCACCTTTGGTAGGGCCGGGACATACGAGCAGTACTTC | CATFGRAGTYEQYF
- | TRBJ2-5 | TRBV7-2 | - | 15 | TGTGCCAGCAGCCTCCAGGCCCCCGGAGGAGAGACCCAGTACTTC | CASSLQAPGGETQYF
- | TRBJ2-3 | TRBV7-6 | - | 13 | TGTGCCAGCAGCTCAGACTTGTCCGATACGCAGTATTTT | CASSSDLSDTQYF